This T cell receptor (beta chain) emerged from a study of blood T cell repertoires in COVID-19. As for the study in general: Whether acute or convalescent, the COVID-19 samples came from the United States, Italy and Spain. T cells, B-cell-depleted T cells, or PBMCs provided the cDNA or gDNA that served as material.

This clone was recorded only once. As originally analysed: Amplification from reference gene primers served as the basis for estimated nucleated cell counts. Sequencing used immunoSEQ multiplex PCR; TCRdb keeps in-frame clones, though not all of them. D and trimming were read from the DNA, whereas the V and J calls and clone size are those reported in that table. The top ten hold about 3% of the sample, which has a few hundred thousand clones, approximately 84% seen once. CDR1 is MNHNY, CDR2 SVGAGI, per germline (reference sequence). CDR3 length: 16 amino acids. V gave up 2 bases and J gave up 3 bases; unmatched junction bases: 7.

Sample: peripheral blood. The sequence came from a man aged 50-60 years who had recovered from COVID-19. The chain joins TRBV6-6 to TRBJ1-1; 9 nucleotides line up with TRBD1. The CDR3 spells CASSYPDRGADTEAFF. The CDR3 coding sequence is TGTGCCAGCAGTTACCCGGACAGGGGCGCCGACACTGAAGCTTTCTTT.